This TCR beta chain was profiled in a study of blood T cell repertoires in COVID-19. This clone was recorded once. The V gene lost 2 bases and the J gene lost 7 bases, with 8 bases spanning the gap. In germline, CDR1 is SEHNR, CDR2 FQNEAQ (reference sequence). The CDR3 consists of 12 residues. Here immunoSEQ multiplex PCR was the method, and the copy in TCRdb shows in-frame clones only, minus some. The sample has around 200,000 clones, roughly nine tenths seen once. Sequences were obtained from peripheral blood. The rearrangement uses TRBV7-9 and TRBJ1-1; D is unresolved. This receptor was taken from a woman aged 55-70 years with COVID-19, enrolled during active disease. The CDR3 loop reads CASSLQLFEAFF. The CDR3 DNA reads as TGTGCCAGCAGCTTACAACTGTTTGAAGCTTTCTTT. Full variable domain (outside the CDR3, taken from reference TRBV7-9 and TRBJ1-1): DTGVSQNPRHKITKRGQNVTFRCDPISEHNRLYWYRQTLGQGPEFLTYFQNEAQLEKSRLLSDRFSAERPKGSFSTLEIQRTEQGDSAMYLCASSLQLFEAFFGQGTRLTVV.